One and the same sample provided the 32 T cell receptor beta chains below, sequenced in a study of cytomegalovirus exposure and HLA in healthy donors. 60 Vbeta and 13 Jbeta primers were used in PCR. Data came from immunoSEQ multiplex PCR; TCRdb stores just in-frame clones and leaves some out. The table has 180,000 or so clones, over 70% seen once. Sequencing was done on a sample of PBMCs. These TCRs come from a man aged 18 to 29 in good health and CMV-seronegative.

Here the CDR3 reads CASTTSGSVTGELFF. DNA for the CDR3: TGTGCCAGCACAACTAGCGGGAGTGTCACCGGGGAGCTGTTTTTT. The rearrangement uses TRBV7-6 and TRBJ2-2; 11 bases are a match to TRBD2. The trim removed 7 bases at V and 4 bases at J, leaving 5 bases unmatched. CDR3 length: 15 residues. CDR1 is SGHVS, CDR2 FNYEAQ, per germline. Looking up the rest from reference TRBV7-6 and TRBJ2-2 gives the full variable domain: GAGVSQSPRYKVTKRGQDVALRCDPISGHVSLYWYRQALGQGPEFLTYFNYEAQQDKSGLPNDRFSAERPEGSISTLTIQRTEQRDSAMYRCASTTSGSVTGELFFGEGSRLTVL.

The CDR3 spells CSAKRHGGNTEAFF. CDR3 nucleotide sequence: TGCAGCGCCAAAAGACATGGAGGGAACACTGAAGCTTTCTTT. J is TRBJ1-1 and V is TRBV29-1; D is uncertain. Trimming stripped 7 bases from V and 1 base from J, with 16 bases between. This CDR3 contains 14 residues. CDR1 is SQVTM, CDR2 ANQGSEA, per germline.

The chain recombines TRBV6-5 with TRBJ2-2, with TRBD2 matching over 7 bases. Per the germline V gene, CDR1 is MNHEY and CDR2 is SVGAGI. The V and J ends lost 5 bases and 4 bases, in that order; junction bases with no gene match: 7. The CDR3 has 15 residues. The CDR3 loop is CASSTGTILTGELFF. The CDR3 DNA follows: TGTGCCAGCAGTACTGGGACTATTCTCACCGGGGAGCTGTTTTTT.

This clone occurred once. The CDR3 loop is CASSYTERGYSYEQYF. The CDR3 nucleotides are TGTGCCAGCAGTTACACAGAGCGGGGTTACTCCTACGAGCAGTACTTC. This chain uses TRBV6-6 with TRBJ2-7; TRBD2 agrees at 7 bases. Germline trimming cut 2 bases from V and 0 bases from J; bases unmatched to any gene: 7. Germline V gives CDR1 MNHNY, CDR2 SVGAGI (reference sequence). This CDR3 comprises 16 residues.

The CDR3 sequence is CASSTDGGYQPQHF. The CDR3 DNA sequence: TGTGCCAGTAGTACGGACGGAGGATATCAGCCCCAGCATTTT. This rearrangement joins TRBV19 to TRBJ1-5; D is undetermined. CDR1 and CDR2 from the germline V gene are LNHDA and SQIVND (reference sequence). CDR3 length: 14 residues. V lost 4 bases to trimming and J lost 5 bases, with 12 bases between them.

In nucleotides, the CDR3 is TGTGCCAGTAGTGCAGGACAGGGCGCCAGCATAAACTATGGCTACACCTTC. This gives the protein CASSAGQGASINYGYTF. This rearrangement joins TRBV19 to TRBJ1-2, with TRBD1 identical over 8 bases. The CDR3 spans 17 residues. Unmatched junction bases numbered 13, after V lost 5 bases and J lost 2 bases. Germline CDR1 is LNHDA and CDR2 is SQIVND (reference sequence).

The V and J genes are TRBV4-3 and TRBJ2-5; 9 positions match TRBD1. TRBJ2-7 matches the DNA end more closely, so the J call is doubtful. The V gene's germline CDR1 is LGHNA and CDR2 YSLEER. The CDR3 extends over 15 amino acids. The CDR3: CASSPGDREGYEQYF. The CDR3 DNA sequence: TGCGCCAGCAGCCCGGGGGACAGGGAGGGATACGAGCAGTACTTC.

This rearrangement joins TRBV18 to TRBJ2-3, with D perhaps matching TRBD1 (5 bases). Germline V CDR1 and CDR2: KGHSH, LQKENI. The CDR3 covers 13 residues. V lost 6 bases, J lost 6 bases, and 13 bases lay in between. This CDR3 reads CASSLRPGDTQYF. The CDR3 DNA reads TGTGCCAGCTCCCTTAGACCAGGGGATACGCAGTATTTT.

CDR3 in DNA: TGTGCCAGCAGCCCAGACCCGGGACAGGGGGCGGCCGGGGAGCTGTTTTTT. It translates to CASSPDPGQGAAGELFF. The chain uses TRBV7-9 and TRBJ2-2; 12 bases are a match to TRBD1. CDR3 length: 17 residues. Germline V CDR1 and CDR2: SEHNR, FQNEAQ (reference sequence). The V gene end was trimmed by 5 bases and the J gene end by 6 bases; junction bases not matched to a gene: 10.

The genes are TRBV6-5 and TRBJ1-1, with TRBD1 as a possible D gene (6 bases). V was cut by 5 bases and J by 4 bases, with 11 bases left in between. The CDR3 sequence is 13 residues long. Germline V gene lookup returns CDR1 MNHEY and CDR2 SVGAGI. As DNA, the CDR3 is TGTGCCAGCAGTACGACAGGTTTCACTGAAGCTTTCTTT. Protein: CASSTTGFTEAFF.

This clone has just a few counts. The CDR3 bases are TGTGCCACCAGCAGAGTGGGGGCTAGCGGCTCCTACGAGCAGTACTTC. Translation: CATSRVGASGSYEQYF. The chain uses TRBV15 and TRBJ2-7, with D tentatively TRBD2 (7 bases). The CDR3 length is 16 residues. Trimming took 1 base from V and 0 from J, leaving 13 bases between them. Looked up from germline, CDR1 is LNHNV and CDR2 is YYDKDF (reference sequence). The entire variable domain, with the rest obtained from reference TRBV15 and TRBJ2-7, is as follows: DAMVIQNPRYQVTQFGKPVTLSCSQTLNHNVMYWYQQKSSQAPKLLFHYYDKDFNNEADTPDNFQSRRPNTSFCFLDIRSPGLGDTAMYLCATSRVGASGSYEQYFGPGTRLTVT.

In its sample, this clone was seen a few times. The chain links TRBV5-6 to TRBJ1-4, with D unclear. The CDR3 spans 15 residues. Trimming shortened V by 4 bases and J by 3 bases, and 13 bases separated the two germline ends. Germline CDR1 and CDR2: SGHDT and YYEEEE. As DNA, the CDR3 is TGTGCCAGCAGCAGAGGCTCAGCCGCTAATGAAAAACTGTTTTTT. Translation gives CASSRGSAANEKLFF.

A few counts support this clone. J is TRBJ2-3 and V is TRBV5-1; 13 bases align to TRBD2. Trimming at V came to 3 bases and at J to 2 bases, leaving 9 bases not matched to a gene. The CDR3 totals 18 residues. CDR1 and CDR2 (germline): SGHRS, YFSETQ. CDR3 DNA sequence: TGCGCCAGCAGCTCTTTAGGGACTAGCGGGATCCTCACAGATACGCAGTATTTT. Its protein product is CASSSLGTSGILTDTQYF.

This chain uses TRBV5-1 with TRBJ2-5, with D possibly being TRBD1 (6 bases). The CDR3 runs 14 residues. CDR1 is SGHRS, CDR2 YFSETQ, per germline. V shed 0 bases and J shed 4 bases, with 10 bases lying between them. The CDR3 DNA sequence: TGCGCCAGCAGCTTGGGACAGGCGGTAGAGACCCAGTACTTC. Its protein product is CASSLGQAVETQYF. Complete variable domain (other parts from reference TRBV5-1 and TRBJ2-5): KAGVTQTPRYLIKTRGQQVTLSCSPISGHRSVSWYQQTPGQGLQFLFEYFSETQRNKGNFPGRFSGRQFSNSRSEMNVSTLELGDSALYLCASSLGQAVETQYFGPGTRLLVL.

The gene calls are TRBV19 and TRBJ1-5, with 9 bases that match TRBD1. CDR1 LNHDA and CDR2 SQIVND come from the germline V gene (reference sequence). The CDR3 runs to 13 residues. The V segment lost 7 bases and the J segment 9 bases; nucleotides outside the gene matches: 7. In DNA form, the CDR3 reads TGTGCCAGTATGGGGACAGGGTTTCGGCCCCAGCATTTT. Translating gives CASMGTGFRPQHF.

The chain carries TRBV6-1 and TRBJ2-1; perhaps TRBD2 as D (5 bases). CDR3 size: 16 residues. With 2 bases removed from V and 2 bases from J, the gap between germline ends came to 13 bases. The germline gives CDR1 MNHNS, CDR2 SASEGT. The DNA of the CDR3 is TGTGCCAGCAGTGAACTCCGGGGTTCAACCTACAATGAGCAGTTCTTC. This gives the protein CASSELRGSTYNEQFF.

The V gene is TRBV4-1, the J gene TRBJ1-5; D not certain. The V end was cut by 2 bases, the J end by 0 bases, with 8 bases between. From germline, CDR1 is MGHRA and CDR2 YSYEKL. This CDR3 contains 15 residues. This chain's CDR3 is CASSQTDYSNQPQHF. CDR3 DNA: TGCGCCAGCAGCCAAACAGACTATAGCAATCAGCCCCAGCATTTT.

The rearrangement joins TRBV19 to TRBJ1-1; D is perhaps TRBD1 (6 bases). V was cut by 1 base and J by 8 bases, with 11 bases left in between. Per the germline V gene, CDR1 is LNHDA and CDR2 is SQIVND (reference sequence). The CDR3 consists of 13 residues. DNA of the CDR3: TGTGCCAGTAGTATAGGCCGGGGGGCAGAAGCTTTCTTT. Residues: CASSIGRGAEAFF.

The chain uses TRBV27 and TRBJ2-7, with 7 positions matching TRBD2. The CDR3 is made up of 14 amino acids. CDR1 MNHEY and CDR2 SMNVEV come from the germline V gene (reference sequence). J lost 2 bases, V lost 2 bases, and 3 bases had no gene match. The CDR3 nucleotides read TGTGCCAGCAGTTTAAGCGGGGCTACCTACGAGCAGTACTTC. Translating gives CASSLSGATYEQYF.

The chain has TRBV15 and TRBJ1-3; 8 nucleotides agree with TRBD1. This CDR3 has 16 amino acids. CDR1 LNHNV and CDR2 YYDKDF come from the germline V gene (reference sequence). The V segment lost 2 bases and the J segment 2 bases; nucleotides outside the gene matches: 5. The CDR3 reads CATSRRQGLTGNTIYF. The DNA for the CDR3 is TGTGCCACCAGCAGAAGACAGGGGTTAACTGGAAACACCATATATTTT.

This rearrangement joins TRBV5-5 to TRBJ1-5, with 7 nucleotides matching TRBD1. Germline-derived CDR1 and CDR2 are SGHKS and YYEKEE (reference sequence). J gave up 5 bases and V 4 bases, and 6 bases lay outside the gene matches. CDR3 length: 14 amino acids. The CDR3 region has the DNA TGTGCCAGCAGCCCCCGGACAGGATATCAGCCCCAGCATTTT. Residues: CASSPRTGYQPQHF.

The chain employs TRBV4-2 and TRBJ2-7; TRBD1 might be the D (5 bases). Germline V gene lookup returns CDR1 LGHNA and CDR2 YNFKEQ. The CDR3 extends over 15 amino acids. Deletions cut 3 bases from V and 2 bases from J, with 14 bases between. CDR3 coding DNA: TGTGCCAGCAGCCAGGATGGACACTCCACCTACGAGCAGTACTTC. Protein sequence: CASSQDGHSTYEQYF.

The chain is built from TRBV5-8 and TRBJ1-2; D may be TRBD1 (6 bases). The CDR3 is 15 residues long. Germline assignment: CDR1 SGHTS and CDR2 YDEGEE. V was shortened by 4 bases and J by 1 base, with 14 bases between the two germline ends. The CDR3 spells CASSRMTGINYGYTF. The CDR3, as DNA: TGTGCCAGCAGCCGAATGACAGGAATTAACTATGGCTACACCTTC. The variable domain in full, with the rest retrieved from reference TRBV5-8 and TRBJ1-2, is EAGVTQSPTHLIKTRGQQATLRCSPISGHTSVYWYQQALGLGLQFLLWYDEGEERNRGNFPPRFSGRQFPNYSSELNVNALELEDSALYLCASSRMTGINYGYTFGSGTRLTVV.

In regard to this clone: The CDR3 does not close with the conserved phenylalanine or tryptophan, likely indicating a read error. CDR3 in amino acids: CASSLYSSNTGELFS. CDR3 coding DNA: TGTGCCAGCAGCTTATACTCTTCGAACACCGGGGAGCTGTTTTCT. The chain combines TRBV7-8 with TRBJ2-2; D gene ambiguous. The ends were cut back, 2 bases at V and 0 bases at J, with 7 bases in the middle. CDR3 length: 15 residues. The germline V gene encodes CDR1 SGHVS and CDR2 FQNEAQ.

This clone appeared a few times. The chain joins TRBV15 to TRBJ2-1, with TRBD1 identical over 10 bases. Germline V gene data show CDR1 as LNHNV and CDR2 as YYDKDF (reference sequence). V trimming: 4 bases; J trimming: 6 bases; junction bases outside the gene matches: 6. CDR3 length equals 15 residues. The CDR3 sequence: CATSMKRDRGNEQFF. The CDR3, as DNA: TGTGCCACCAGCATGAAACGGGACAGGGGCAATGAGCAGTTCTTC.

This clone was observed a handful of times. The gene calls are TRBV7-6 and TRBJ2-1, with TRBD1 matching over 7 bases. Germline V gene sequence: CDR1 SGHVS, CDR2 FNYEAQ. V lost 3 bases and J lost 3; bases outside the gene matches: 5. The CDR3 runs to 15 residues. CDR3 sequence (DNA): TGTGCCAGCAGCTTGGGCCAGGGGGACTACAATGAGCAGTTCTTC. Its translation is CASSLGQGDYNEQFF.

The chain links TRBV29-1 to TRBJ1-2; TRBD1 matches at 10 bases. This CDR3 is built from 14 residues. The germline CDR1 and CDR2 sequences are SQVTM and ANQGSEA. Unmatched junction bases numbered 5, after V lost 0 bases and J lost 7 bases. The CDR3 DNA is TGCAGCGTTGAAGACCGGGACAGGGGAGGTGGCTACACCTTC. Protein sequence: CSVEDRDRGGGYTF.

The CDR3 here is CAWSSRWSPLHF. The CDR3 bases are TGTGCCTGGAGTAGCCGTTGGTCACCCCTCCACTTT. V is TRBV30 and J is TRBJ1-6; D gene uncertain. The CDR3 runs 12 residues. The germline gives CDR1 GTSNPN, CDR2 SVGIG (reference sequence). Trimming cost V 2 bases and J 10 bases, with 9 bases left between them.

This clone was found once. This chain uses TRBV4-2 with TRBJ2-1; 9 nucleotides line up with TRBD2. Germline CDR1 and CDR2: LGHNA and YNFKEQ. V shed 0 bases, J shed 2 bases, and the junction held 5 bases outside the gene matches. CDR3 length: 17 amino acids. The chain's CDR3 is CASSQDRAGGPYNEQFF. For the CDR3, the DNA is TGTGCCAGCAGCCAAGATAGAGCGGGAGGTCCCTACAATGAGCAGTTCTTC.

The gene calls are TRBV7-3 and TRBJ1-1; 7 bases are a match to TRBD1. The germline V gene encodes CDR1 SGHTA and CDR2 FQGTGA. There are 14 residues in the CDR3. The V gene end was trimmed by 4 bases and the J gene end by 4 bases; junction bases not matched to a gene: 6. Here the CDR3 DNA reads TGTGCCAGCAGCTATGACAGGGACGGCACTGAAGCTTTCTTT. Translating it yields CASSYDRDGTEAFF.

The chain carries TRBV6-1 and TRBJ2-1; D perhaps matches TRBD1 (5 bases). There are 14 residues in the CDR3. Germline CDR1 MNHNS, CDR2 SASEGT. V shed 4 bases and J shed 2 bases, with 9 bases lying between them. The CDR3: CASSAAGTYNEQFF. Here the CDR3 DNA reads TGTGCCAGCAGTGCGGCAGGGACCTACAATGAGCAGTTCTTC.

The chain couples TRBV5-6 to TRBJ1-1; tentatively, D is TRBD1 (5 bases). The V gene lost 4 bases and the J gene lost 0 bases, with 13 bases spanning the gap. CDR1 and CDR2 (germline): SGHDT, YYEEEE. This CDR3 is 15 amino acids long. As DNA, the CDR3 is TGTGCCAGCAGCCCTGGGACTGAAGTGAACACTGAAGCTTTCTTT. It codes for CASSPGTEVNTEAFF.